This T cell receptor (beta chain) is drawn from a study of T cell repertoires in cytomegalovirus infection. Study-level information: Through public TCR beta signatures, both CMV infection and matching HLA type were indicated.

MiXCR, applied by TCRdb to the reads, yields one record per CDR3 protein. The table lists about 190,000 distinct CDR3 sequences, 28% of them singletons, with roughly 31% in the top ten. General study results and limits: Cumulated frequencies of public TCR beta families served to identify carriers of CMV plus the relevant HLA. Dominant in the ex vivo response were TCR beta clonotypes restricted by HLA-C and specific for CMV.

V gave up 6 bases and J gave up 10 bases, with 22 bases separating them. CDR1 MNHNY and CDR2 SVGAGI come from the germline V gene (reference sequence). The CDR3 is 15 residues long. Concerning this clonotype itself: Antigen specificity is unknown.

The chain has TRBV6-6 and TRBJ2-1, with D unclear. The sequence derives from a human donor in good health (CMV status not recorded). Some clones in this sample may be carry-over from other donors' samples. Material for sequencing was PBMCs. The CDR3 spells CASSPWSAEVREQFF. The CDR3 region has the DNA TGTGCCAGCAGCCCCTGGTCAGCCGAGGTTAGGGAGCAGTTCTTC.